This TCR beta chain appears in the sequencing data of a study of blood T cell repertoires in COVID-19. CDR1 is SGHVS, CDR2 FNYEAQ, per germline. The V and J ends lost 3 bases and 6 bases, in that order; junction bases with no gene match: 11. The CDR3 totals 16 residues. Data came from immunoSEQ multiplex PCR; TCRdb stores just in-frame clones and leaves some out. The sample lists roughly 360,000 clones, more than 65% occurring once. The sample was peripheral blood. This sequence originates from a human donor with acute or convalescent COVID-19. The donor label of this sample is uncertain. V and J are TRBV7-6 and TRBJ2-5; 9 bases are shared with TRBD2. CDR3 sequence (DNA): TGTGCCAGCAGCTTGGGGGCAGCGGGGGGTATACAGACCCAGTACTTC. Translation gives CASSLGAAGGIQTQYF.